Listed below are T cell receptor beta chains from one sample, sequenced in a study of blood T cell repertoires in COVID-19. Assay used: immunoSEQ multiplex PCR; TCRdb lists only in-frame clones, some missing. The sample lists 110,000 to 150,000 clones; about 80% were seen once. The sample taken for sequencing was peripheral blood. All receptors derive from a man between 65 and 85 years old who had recovered from COVID-19. Each CDR3 is given with its conserved first and last residue. A D gene is named only where the DNA matches it firmly. Rows give clone size only sometimes, using once, few, many, or a class for an expanded clone.

size: -; V: TRBV6-5; J: TRBJ2-6; D: -; DNA: TGTGCCAGCAGTTACTCGCGGAGAGCTGGGGCCAACGTCCTGACTTTC; CDR3: CASSYSRRAGANVLTF
size: -; V: TRBV20-1; J: TRBJ1-4; D: -; DNA: TGCAGTGCTATCCAGGCTGAAAAACTGTTTTTT; CDR3: CSAIQAEKLFF
size: -; V: TRBV6-5; J: TRBJ1-3; D: -; DNA: TGTGCCAGCAGAAGAACAGGGACTGGAAACACCATATATTTT; CDR3: CASRRTGTGNTIYF
size: once; V: TRBV2; J: TRBJ1-5; D: TRBD1; DNA: TGTGCCAGCAGTGAGACAGGGGGCAAAAATCAGCCCCAGCATTTT; CDR3: CASSETGGKNQPQHF
size: -; V: TRBV5-1; J: TRBJ2-7; D: TRBD2; DNA: TGCGCCAGCAGCTTGTTATCCGGGACTAGCGGGGCCCCCTACGAGCAGTACTTC; CDR3: CASSLLSGTSGAPYEQYF
size: -; V: TRBV4-2; J: TRBJ1-5; D: -; DNA: TGTGCCAGCAGCCCTTATCCGGGAGGAGGTCAGCCCCAGCATTTT; CDR3: CASSPYPGGGQPQHF
size: -; V: TRBV27; J: TRBJ2-1; D: TRBD2; DNA: TGTGCCAGCAGACTAGCGGGAGGTGAGAATGAGCAGTTCTTC; CDR3: CASRLAGGENEQFF
size: few; V: TRBV19; J: TRBJ1-1; D: -; DNA: TGTGCCAGTAGCCCCGGGGTAATTTATGAAGCTTTCTTT; CDR3: CASSPGVIYEAFF
size: -; V: TRBV6-5; J: TRBJ2-5; D: -; DNA: TGTGCCAGCAGTTACGATCGGGTGACCCAGTACTTC; CDR3: CASSYDRVTQYF
size: once; V: TRBV25-1; J: TRBJ2-7; D: TRBD1; DNA: TGTGCCAGCAGTAAAGAAGGGACAGTGTGGGAGCAGTACTTC; CDR3: CASSKEGTVWEQYF
size: -; V: TRBV20-1; J: TRBJ1-2; D: TRBD1; DNA: TGCAGTGCTAGTGACTCGGGACAGGGGAAGCATGGCTACACCTTC; CDR3: CSASDSGQGKHGYTF
size: -; V: TRBV7-9; J: TRBJ2-1; D: -; DNA: TGTGCCAGCAGCTTAATCCTAGTCGACAATGAGCAGTTCTTC; CDR3: CASSLILVDNEQFF
size: few; V: TRBV9; J: TRBJ2-7; D: -; DNA: TGTGCCAGCAGCGTAGATCCCTCTACGGGGGAGCAGTACTTC; CDR3: CASSVDPSTGEQYF
size: -; V: TRBV5-1; J: TRBJ2-1; D: TRBD2; DNA: TGCGCCAGCAGCGACGGGACTAGCGGCCCCCGGGAGCAGTTCTTC; CDR3: CASSDGTSGPREQFF
size: -; V: TRBV18; J: TRBJ2-1; D: -; DNA: TGTGCCAGCTCACCGGGCCTCGGGGGCAATGAGCAGTTCTTC; CDR3: CASSPGLGGNEQFF
size: -; V: TRBV2; J: TRBJ2-1; D: -; DNA: TGTGCCAGCAGTGAGGCAGGGGCTGTACTCAATGAGCAGTTCTTC; CDR3: CASSEAGAVLNEQFF
size: -; V: TRBV5-5; J: TRBJ2-5; D: TRBD2; DNA: TGTGCCAGCAGCCTAGTAGCGGGAGGGCCCGAGACCCAGTACTTC; CDR3: CASSLVAGGPETQYF
size: -; V: TRBV19; J: TRBJ2-1; D: -; DNA: TGTGCCAGTAGTATGGGCAGTTACAATGAGCAGTTCTTC; CDR3: CASSMGSYNEQFF
size: -; V: TRBV7-2; J: TRBJ2-3; D: TRBD2; DNA: TGTGCCAGCAGCTTATATGGACTAGCGGGACCGGACACAGATACGCAGTATTTT; CDR3: CASSLYGLAGPDTDTQYF
size: -; V: TRBV5-1; J: TRBJ2-2; D: TRBD2; DNA: TGCGCCAGCAGCTTGGCCGCACTAGCGGGGACCGGGGAGCTGTTTTTT; CDR3: CASSLAALAGTGELFF
size: -; V: TRBV3-1/TRBV3-2; J: TRBJ1-2; D: -; DNA: TGTGCCAGCAGCCATCTCTCGGGGGGTGGCTATGGCTACACCTTC; CDR3: CASSHLSGGGYGYTF
size: -; V: TRBV20-1; J: TRBJ2-5; D: TRBD2; DNA: TGCAGTGCTAGTGTAGCGGGAGGGCCTGGAGAGACCCAGTACTTC; CDR3: CSASVAGGPGETQYF
size: -; V: TRBV24-1; J: TRBJ2-4; D: -; DNA: TGTGCCACCCCTGAGGCTCCCGGGAACATTCAGTACTTC; CDR3: CATPEAPGNIQYF
size: once; V: TRBV2; J: TRBJ1-6; D: TRBD1; DNA: TGTGCCAGCAGCCTTGGGACAGTGGGTTCACCCCTCCACTTT; CDR3: CASSLGTVGSPLHF
size: -; V: TRBV2; J: TRBJ2-3; D: TRBD1; DNA: TGTGCCAGCAGCCTAGACAGGGGCGCAGATACGCAGTATTTT; CDR3: CASSLDRGADTQYF
size: -; V: TRBV5-1; J: TRBJ2-2; D: TRBD1; DNA: TGCGCCAGCAGCTCTTCCGGGACAGCTTTCAGGAGCACCGGGGAGCTGTTTTTT; CDR3: CASSSSGTAFRSTGELFF
size: -; V: TRBV14; J: TRBJ2-7; D: TRBD2; DNA: TGTGCCAGCAGCGACGGGACTAGCGGGAGGATAAGCTCCTACGAGCAGTACTTC; CDR3: CASSDGTSGRISSYEQYF
size: -; V: TRBV30; J: TRBJ2-1; D: -; DNA: TGTGCCTGGAGTGTTCTAGGCCCCCGGGGATATGAGCAGTTCTTC; CDR3: CAWSVLGPRGYEQFF
size: -; V: TRBV5-4; J: TRBJ2-7; D: -; DNA: TGTGCCAGCAGCTTGTCGGCGGGGACCTACGAGCAGTACTTC; CDR3: CASSLSAGTYEQYF
size: once; V: TRBV24-1; J: TRBJ2-1; D: -; DNA: TGTGCTCCACAGACAGATGAGCAGTTCTTC; CDR3: CAPQTDEQFF
size: -; V: TRBV3-1/TRBV3-2; J: TRBJ1-1; D: -; DNA: TGTGCCAGCAACCTTCGGGGGGACTCTGAAGCTTTCTTT; CDR3: CASNLRGDSEAFF
size: -; V: TRBV2; J: TRBJ2-7; D: -; DNA: TGTGCCAGCAGTGAAGGCGGCTACGAGCAGTACTTC; CDR3: CASSEGGYEQYF
size: few; V: TRBV7-2; J: TRBJ1-1; D: TRBD1; DNA: TGTGCCAGCAGCTTAACAGGGGAGTGGGCTGAAGCTTTCTTT; CDR3: CASSLTGEWAEAFF
size: -; V: TRBV3-1/TRBV3-2; J: TRBJ2-3; D: TRBD2; DNA: TGTGCCAGCAGCCCACGCGGCGGGAGAATATATACGCAGTATTTT; CDR3: CASSPRGGRIYTQYF
size: once; V: TRBV19; J: TRBJ1-1; D: TRBD1; DNA: TGTGCCAGTAGTATGGGCCCCCGCCAGGGGGGAACCCCTGAAGCTTTCTTT; CDR3: CASSMGPRQGGTPEAFF
size: -; V: TRBV5-5; J: TRBJ2-3; D: TRBD2; DNA: TGTGCCAGCAGGAGACTAGCGGGAGTGGATACGCAGTATTTT; CDR3: CASRRLAGVDTQYF
size: -; V: TRBV2; J: TRBJ2-1; D: TRBD1; DNA: TGTGCCAGCAGTGAAGTTGAGGGGGCAGCAAATGAGCAGTTCTTC; CDR3: CASSEVEGAANEQFF
size: -; V: TRBV27; J: TRBJ2-7; D: -; DNA: TGTGCCAGCAGTTTAATCGGGGATCTCGACGAGCAGTACTTC; CDR3: CASSLIGDLDEQYF
size: -; V: TRBV19; J: TRBJ2-5; D: -; DNA: TGTGCCAGTAGTATTTCCAGCGGGCTAGAAGAGACCCAGTACTTC; CDR3: CASSISSGLEETQYF
size: -; V: TRBV6-1; J: TRBJ1-1; D: -; DNA: TGTGCCAGCAGTGACCGGGAGAACACTGAAGCTTTCTTT; CDR3: CASSDRENTEAFF
size: -; V: TRBV7-2; J: TRBJ2-5; D: TRBD2; DNA: TGTGCCAGCAGCTCTCTACTAGCGGGAGGGCCTGGGGAGACCCAGTACTTC; CDR3: CASSSLLAGGPGETQYF
size: -; V: TRBV6-6; J: TRBJ2-5; D: TRBD1; DNA: TGTGCCAGCAGTACGAATCCGACAGGGATTGGGGAGACCCAGTACTTC; CDR3: CASSTNPTGIGETQYF
size: -; V: TRBV2; J: TRBJ1-3; D: TRBD1; DNA: TGTGCCAGCAAGACAGGGGCTGTCTCTGGAAACACCATATATTTT; CDR3: CASKTGAVSGNTIYF
size: -; V: TRBV20-1; J: TRBJ2-5; D: TRBD2; DNA: TGCAGTGCTAGTAAATCTAGCGGGCTCCAAGAGACCCAGTACTTC; CDR3: CSASKSSGLQETQYF
size: -; V: TRBV30; J: TRBJ1-5; D: TRBD1; DNA: TGTGCCTGGACTGACAGGGGTGACAATCAGCCCCAGCATTTT; CDR3: CAWTDRGDNQPQHF
size: -; V: TRBV5-1; J: TRBJ2-5; D: TRBD2; DNA: TGCGCCAGCAGCTTCGGGACTAGCGAACAAGAGACCCAGTACTTC; CDR3: CASSFGTSEQETQYF
size: -; V: TRBV5-6; J: TRBJ2-5; D: -; DNA: TGTGCCAGCAGTACTGCAGGGGCCCAAGAGACCCAGTACTTC; CDR3: CASSTAGAQETQYF
size: medium-sized; V: TRBV24-1; J: TRBJ2-1; D: -; DNA: TGTGCCACCAGTGATGGGGAGGCGGGCACCTACAATGAGCAGTTCTTC; CDR3: CATSDGEAGTYNEQFF
size: -; V: TRBV9; J: TRBJ2-7; D: TRBD1; DNA: TGTGCCAGCAATAGACAGGGTAACCCCTACGAGCAGTACTTC; CDR3: CASNRQGNPYEQYF
size: -; V: TRBV7-3; J: TRBJ2-2; D: TRBD1; DNA: TGTGCCAGCAGCCTCGGGACAGGGCTGAACACCGGGGAGCTGTTTTTT; CDR3: CASSLGTGLNTGELFF